The next 12 T cell receptor beta chains were all read from a single sample in a study of OX40 agonist ivuxolimab in advanced cancers. Here immunoSEQ multiplex PCR was the method, and the copy in TCRdb shows in-frame clones only, minus some. This sample has around 79,000 clones, with approximately 91% found just once. Sequencing was performed on CD4+ or CD8+ T cells sorted from blood, taken in a trial of the OX40 agonist ivuxolimab. Receptors were obtained from an adult with an advanced solid tumor such as melanoma, head and neck, liver or kidney cancer.

This clone has more than one count but fewer than ten. This chain uses TRBV10-2 with TRBJ1-4; D gene unclear. There are 14 residues in the CDR3. Germline CDR1 is WSHSY and CDR2 is SAAADI. Trimming shortened V by 1 base and J by 1 base, and 4 bases separated the two germline ends. This CDR3 reads CASSEWGTNEKLFF. The CDR3 nucleotides read TGCGCCAGCAGTGAGTGGGGAACTAATGAAAAACTGTTTTTT.

The V call is TRBV25-1, the J call TRBJ1-4; 10 bases map to TRBD1. CDR3 length equals 15 residues. The junction had 6 bases not matched to a gene; V was cut back by 3 bases and J by 8 bases. CDR1 is MGHDK and CDR2 is SYGVNS in the germline V gene. CDR3 residues: CASSEGQGSDEKLFF. The DNA of the CDR3 is TGTGCCAGCAGTGAGGGACAGGGGAGCGACGAAAAACTGTTTTTT.

Here the CDR3 reads CASNQGRSGNQETQYF. DNA of the CDR3: TGTGCCAGCAACCAAGGCCGAAGCGGGAACCAAGAGACCCAGTACTTC. The J gene is TRBJ2-5, the V gene TRBV7-9; 7 positions agree with TRBD2. CDR1 is SEHNR, CDR2 FQNEAQ, per germline (reference sequence). V was pared by 7 bases and J by 0 bases, with 11 bases of the junction left unmatched. The CDR3 has 16 amino acids.

V gene TRBV2 combines with J gene TRBJ1-1; no reliable D call. CDR1 SNHLY and CDR2 FYNNEI come from the germline V gene. The CDR3 consists of 13 residues. V was cut by 4 bases and J by 4 bases, with 10 bases left in between. Here the CDR3 reads CASSVGGSTEAFF. Written as DNA, the CDR3 is TGTGCCAGCAGTGTGGGAGGGTCCACTGAAGCTTTCTTT.

This chain connects TRBV14 to TRBJ2-3; D may be TRBD2 (5 bases). The V and J ends lost 1 base and 0 bases respectively, with 8 bases between them. This CDR3 comprises 15 residues. Per the germline V gene, CDR1 is SGHDN and CDR2 is FVKESK. The CDR3 DNA sequence: TGTGCCAGCAGCCAAGGGACTTTTAGCACAGATACGCAGTATTTT. This translates into CASSQGTFSTDTQYF.

This clone turned up a few times. The chain is built from TRBV5-1 and TRBJ1-1, with 10 bases identical to TRBD1. Germline lookup yields CDR1 SGHRS and CDR2 YFSETQ. Losses at the gene ends were 4 bases for V and 4 bases for J; bases not matched to a gene: 4. The CDR3 totals 14 residues. The CDR3 protein is CASSVRTGGTEAFF. The CDR3 DNA sequence: TGCGCCAGCAGCGTAAGGACAGGGGGCACTGAAGCTTTCTTT.

The chain joins TRBV12-5 to TRBJ1-4, with D unresolved. The CDR3 totals 17 residues. V lost 0 bases and J lost 4, with 15 bases in between. Germline CDR1 and CDR2: LGHNT and FRNRAP. The CDR3 bases are TGTGCTAGTGGTTTGGTGTTGGTTGGCCGAAATAATGAAAAACTGTTTTTT. It translates to CASGLVLVGRNNEKLFF.

The chain recombines TRBV11-2 with TRBJ2-5; perhaps TRBD1 as D (6 bases). The DNA end lines up better with TRBJ2-7; the J call may be wrong. Germline CDR1 reads SGHAT; CDR2 reads FQNNGV. There are 15 residues in the CDR3. The DNA of the CDR3 is TGTGCCAGCAGCGCTGGGGGCTCACTCTCCTACGAGCAGTACTTC. Its translation: CASSAGGSLSYEQYF.

The V call is TRBV5-6, the J call TRBJ1-4; maybe TRBD1 (6 bases). The CDR3 runs to 15 residues. V lost 5 bases and J 6 bases, leaving 17 bases between the germline ends. Germline-derived CDR1 and CDR2 are SGHDT and YYEEEE. The CDR3 DNA follows: TGTGCCAGCAGGTCGTACGGGGGGGCGGATGAAAAACTGTTTTTT. Translation: CASRSYGGADEKLFF.

The rearrangement joins TRBV5-6 to TRBJ1-4; D unclear. Germline V CDR1 and CDR2: SGHDT, YYEEEE. The CDR3 is 13 amino acids. The V gene lost 1 base and the J gene lost 7 bases, with 8 bases spanning the gap. The CDR3 region is CASSLIGVEKLFF. In DNA, the CDR3 is TGTGCCAGCAGCTTGATAGGTGTTGAAAAACTGTTTTTT.

The chain joins TRBV25-1 to TRBJ2-3; a possible D gene is TRBD2 (6 bases). The germline V gene has CDR1 MGHDK and CDR2 SYGVNS. V lost 5 bases and J lost 2, with 11 bases in between. The CDR3 has 14 amino acids. The CDR3 DNA follows: TGTGCCAGCAGTCTGGCGGGGCCCACAGATACGCAGTATTTT. Residues: CASSLAGPTDTQYF. Filled out from reference TRBV25-1 and TRBJ2-3, the complete variable domain reads EADIYQTPRYLVIGTGKKITLECSQTMGHDKMYWYQQDPGMELHLIHYSYGVNSTEKGDLSSESTVSRIRTEHFPLTLESARPSHTSQYLCASSLAGPTDTQYFGPGTRLTVL.

This clone was found a few times. J is TRBJ1-1 and V is TRBV5-4; perhaps TRBD1 as D (6 bases). Germline V CDR1 and CDR2: SGHNT, YYREEE (reference sequence). The V and J ends lost 7 bases and 0 bases respectively, with 16 bases between them. This CDR3 has 15 amino acids. The CDR3 loop is CASGTGTIMNTEAFF. CDR3 DNA: TGTGCCAGCGGCACCGGGACAATCATGAACACTGAAGCTTTCTTT.